Presented here are 22 T cell receptor beta chains from one specimen sequenced in a study of blood T cells in healthy people across ages. Then a second PCR, running about 6 to 11 cycles, was carried out with a sample-barcoded 5' primer and a J-beta primer mix. TCRdb re-derived calls from the 5' RACE reads in MiXCR, one entry per CDR3 protein. Here the sample spans about 1,500,000 distinct CDR3 sequences, around two fifths being singletons. The sequenced sample consisted of blood. The receptors were sampled from a woman aged 18-29 years in good health.

The chain couples TRBV4-1 to TRBJ2-3, with D perhaps being TRBD1 or TRBD2 (5 bases each). Trimming took 4 bases from V and 0 from J, leaving 14 bases between them. Germline lookup yields CDR1 MGHRA and CDR2 YSYEKL. CDR3 length equals 16 residues. DNA for the CDR3: TGCGCCAGCAGCCCTTTGGGACGCAAGAGCACAGATACGCAGTATTTT. Its protein is CASSPLGRKSTDTQYF.

The chain uses TRBV20-1 and TRBJ2-5; the D gene could be TRBD1 or TRBD2 (5 bases each). V shed 2 bases and J shed 1 base, with 11 bases lying between them. The length of the CDR3 is 14 residues. Germline assignment: CDR1 DFQATT and CDR2 SNEGSKA (reference sequence). Here the CDR3 reads CSARWDQVQETQYF. The CDR3 DNA reads as TGCAGTGCTAGATGGGACCAAGTCCAAGAGACCCAGTACTTC.

Note on this clonotype: One end of the junction is discordant with germline, which a read error may explain. The rearrangement links TRBV7-9 to TRBJ1-4; TRBD1 might be the D (5 bases). Germline CDR1 is SEHNR and CDR2 is FQNEAQ (reference sequence). The CDR3 runs to 15 residues. The CDR3 DNA reads as TGTGTCAGCTTCTTTACGCCTCCAGGGAATGAAAAACTGTTTTTT. Residues: CVSFFTPPGNEKLFF. Looking up the rest from reference TRBV7-9 and TRBJ1-4 gives the full variable domain: DTGVSQNPRHKITKRGQNVTFRCDPISEHNRLYWYRQTLGQGPEFLTYFQNEAQLEKSRLLSDRFSAERPKGSFSTLEIQRTEQGDSAMYLCVSFFTPPGNEKLFFGSGTQLSVL.

The rearrangement uses TRBV3-1 and TRBJ2-4, with 9 bases aligning to TRBD2. Germline-derived CDR1 and CDR2 are LGHDT and YNNKEL (reference sequence). After removal of 2 bases from V and 0 bases from J, the junction contained 14 bases not matched to a gene. The CDR3 loop spans 20 amino acids. The CDR3 spells CASSQTKPSGNTKAKNIQYF. CDR3 nucleotides: TGTGCCAGCAGCCAAACCAAGCCTAGCGGGAACACGAAAGCCAAAAACATTCAGTACTTC.

The chain joins TRBV12-3 or TRBV12-4 to TRBJ2-3; a weak D match, TRBD2 (5 bases). The CDR3 has 14 residues. Between the trimmed V and J ends, which lost 5 bases and 6 bases, there was a span of 15 bases. CDR3 in amino acids: CASSVALEGDTQYF. The DNA of the CDR3 is TGTGCCAGCAGTGTCGCCCTAGAGGGTGATACGCAGTATTTT.

V gene TRBV29-1 combines with J gene TRBJ1-5; TRBD1 agrees at 11 bases. This CDR3 is 13 amino acids long. Germline V CDR1 and CDR2: SQVTM, ANQGSEA. V dropped 4 bases and J dropped 7; count of bases not matched to a gene: 3. CDR3 sequence reads: CSVAGTGGQPQHF. The CDR3 DNA follows: TGCAGCGTTGCGGGGACAGGGGGGCAGCCCCAGCATTTT. The full variable domain, in which reference TRBV29-1 and TRBJ1-5 provide the parts outside the CDR3, is SAVISQKPSRDICQRGTSLTIQCQVDSQVTMMFWYRQQPGQSLTLIATANQGSEATYESGFVIDKFPISRPNLTFSTLTVSNMSPEDSSIYLCSVAGTGGQPQHFGDGTRLSIL.

The CDR3 region has the DNA TGCAGTGCTAGACAATTTCCCGGGGAGCTGTTTTTT. This translates into CSARQFPGELFF. V gene TRBV20-1 combines with J gene TRBJ2-2; D not resolved. Germline V gives CDR1 DFQATT, CDR2 SNEGSKA (reference sequence). V gave up 2 bases and J gave up 6 bases, with 7 bases separating them. The CDR3 totals 12 residues.

J is TRBJ2-3 and V is TRBV3-1; the match to TRBD2 covers 8 bases. The CDR3 consists of 16 residues. With 4 bases clipped from V and 0 bases from J, the junction kept 6 bases outside the gene matches. Germline values: CDR1 LGHDT, CDR2 YNNKEL (reference sequence). The CDR3 is CASSLISGGSTDTQYF. In nucleotides, the CDR3 is TGTGCCAGCAGCCTCATCAGCGGGGGCAGCACAGATACGCAGTATTTT.

This chain joins TRBV4-2 and TRBJ2-4; possibly TRBD2 for D (5 bases). The CDR3 has 14 residues. Germline CDR1 is LGHNA and CDR2 is YNFKEQ. Trimming removed 3 bases from V and 3 bases from J, with 9 bases in between. CDR3 residues: CASSHSENKNIQYF. The CDR3 DNA reads as TGTGCCAGCAGCCATAGCGAGAACAAAAACATTCAGTACTTC.

CDR3 DNA: TGCAGTGCTAAAGGGCTAGCGGGAACCCAGTCCTACGAGCAGTACTTC. It specifies CSAKGLAGTQSYEQYF. V usage is TRBV20-1 and J usage is TRBJ2-7; 9 nucleotides agree with TRBD2. With 4 bases clipped from V and 1 base from J, the junction kept 11 bases outside the gene matches. Germline CDR1 and CDR2: DFQATT and SNEGSKA (reference sequence). This CDR3 contains 16 residues.

V usage is TRBV20-1 and J usage is TRBJ2-5; 9 bases map to TRBD1. The germline V gene encodes CDR1 DFQATT and CDR2 SNEGSKA (reference sequence). V was clipped by 6 bases and J by 7 bases; unmatched bases: 12. The CDR3 sequence is 14 residues long. The CDR3 coding sequence is TGCAGTGCCCACGCCGGGACAGGGAAGGGGACCCAGTACTTC. It translates to CSAHAGTGKGTQYF.

This clonotype was detected only a few times. The J gene is TRBJ1-2, the V gene TRBV12-3 or TRBV12-4; the match to TRBD1 covers 7 bases. The trim removed 4 bases at V and 4 bases at J, leaving 6 bases unmatched. This CDR3 has 14 amino acids. The CDR3 here is CASSSRGQTYGYTF. The CDR3 coding sequence is TGTGCCAGCAGTTCCCGGGGACAGACCTATGGCTACACCTTC.

This chain joins TRBV9 and TRBJ2-5; the D gene is possibly TRBD2 (6 bases). Germline V CDR1 and CDR2: SGDLS, YYNGEE. The CDR3 length is 14 residues. The V end lost 5 bases, the J end lost 3 bases, and 14 bases lay between the germline ends. In DNA form, the CDR3 reads TGTGCCAGCAGTGCCGGGCGGGACGAAGAGACCCAGTACTTC. Its protein is CASSAGRDEETQYF.

This clonotype was observed a single time. The rearrangement links TRBV27 to TRBJ2-1; 7 nucleotides align to TRBD2. Per germline, CDR1 MNHEY and CDR2 SMNVEV (reference sequence). V lost 2 bases to trimming and J lost 7 bases; unmatched junction nucleotides: 8. The CDR3 consists of 15 residues. The CDR3 region is CASSLGLWGGNEQFF. The CDR3 region has the DNA TGTGCCAGCAGTTTAGGGTTGTGGGGGGGAAATGAGCAGTTCTTC.

This clonotype was observed a handful of times. The chain couples TRBV7-2 to TRBJ1-6; D possibly corresponds to TRBD1 (5 bases). Germline V CDR1 and CDR2: SGHTA, FQGNSA. Trimming left V 5 bases short and J 2 bases short, with 22 bases between. This CDR3 spans 19 amino acids. The CDR3 DNA reads TGTGCCAGCAGCCAAACGTCTTTGGGACCGAGCACCTATAATTCACCCCTCCACTTT. This sequence encodes CASSQTSLGPSTYNSPLHF.

The rearrangement links TRBV6-2 or TRBV6-3 to TRBJ2-2; D might be TRBD1 (5 bases). Germline V gene sequence: CDR1 MNHEY, CDR2 SVGEGT. V gave up 2 bases and J gave up 2 bases, with 9 bases separating them. CDR3 length: 15 amino acids. The CDR3: CASSYAGINTGELFF. DNA for the CDR3: TGTGCCAGCAGTTACGCAGGGATCAACACCGGGGAGCTGTTTTTT.

A single count supports this clonotype. The chain carries TRBV7-3 and TRBJ1-1; the match to TRBD1 covers 12 bases. V was clipped by 5 bases and J by 8 bases; unmatched bases: 9. The germline gives CDR1 SGHTA, CDR2 FQGTGA. The CDR3 extends over 15 amino acids. CDR3 residues: CASSPSGDRGQEAFF. The CDR3 coding sequence is TGTGCCAGCAGCCCCTCAGGGGACAGGGGGCAAGAAGCTTTCTTT. Full variable domain (remainder filled in from reference TRBV7-3 and TRBJ1-1): GAGVSQTPSNKVTEKGKYVELRCDPISGHTALYWYRQSLGQGPEFLIYFQGTGAADDSGLPNDRFFAVRPEGSVSTLKIQRTERGDSAVYLCASSPSGDRGQEAFFGQGTRLTVV.

There are a few counts of this clonotype. The chain recombines TRBV12-3 or TRBV12-4 with TRBJ2-7; maybe TRBD1 (6 bases). This CDR3 is built from 13 residues. V lost 8 bases and J 2 bases, leaving 13 bases between the germline ends. The CDR3 spells CASSTQGTYEQYF. CDR3 nucleotides: TGTGCCAGCTCGACCCAGGGGACCTACGAGCAGTACTTC.

This clonotype turned up a few times. V usage is TRBV20-1 and J usage is TRBJ1-1, with no clear D. CDR1 and CDR2 from the germline V gene are DFQATT and SNEGSKA (reference sequence). The CDR3 spans 11 residues. V was clipped by 0 bases and J by 7 bases, with 6 bases between them. CDR3 nucleotides: TGCAGTGCTAGAGATCCAGTTGAAGCTTTCTTT. Amino acids: CSARDPVEAFF.

The chain carries TRBV18 and TRBJ2-3; D remains ambiguous. CDR3 length equals 12 residues. Germline CDR1 and CDR2: KGHSH and LQKENI. V was trimmed by 6 bases and J by 4 bases, leaving 8 bases between them. The CDR3 loop is CASSRYADTQYF. The DNA for the CDR3 is TGTGCCAGCTCCCGCTATGCAGATACGCAGTATTTT.

The chain combines TRBV7-9 with TRBJ2-1; D is perhaps TRBD2 (6 bases). The V and J ends lost 5 bases and 7 bases respectively, with 15 bases between them. The germline CDR1 and CDR2 sequences are SEHNR and FQNEAQ (reference sequence). The CDR3 loop spans 14 amino acids. DNA for the CDR3: TGTGCCAGCAGCCGTGAGTTGCGGGAAAATGAGCAGTTCTTC. Its protein product is CASSRELRENEQFF.

This rearrangement joins TRBV3-1 to TRBJ2-5; no firm D call. The length of the CDR3 is 16 residues. Germline-derived CDR1 and CDR2 are LGHDT and YNNKEL (reference sequence). V was pared by 4 bases and J by 5 bases, with 20 bases between. The CDR3 DNA sequence: TGTGCCAGCAGCCCCGGCGGCCTACTCAGTCCGGAGACCCAGTACTTC. Protein: CASSPGGLLSPETQYF.